This T cell receptor beta chain was sequenced for a study of blood T cell repertoires in COVID-19. The CDR3 consists of 15 residues. CDR1 and CDR2 from the germline V gene are KGHSH and LQKENI. Trimming stripped 0 bases from V and 1 base from J, with 7 bases between. Authors' processing steps: Amplified reference gene primers provided the basis for estimating nucleated cell counts. The assay was immunoSEQ multiplex PCR, and TCRdb's table has in-frame clones only and misses some. The DNA gave D and trimming, while V, J and clone size come from that table. The sample has roughly 170,000 clones; 70% to 90% are singletons.

The sequencing sample was made of peripheral blood. The source of this sequence is a man between 65 and 80 years old with active or convalescent COVID-19. The gene calls are TRBV18 and TRBJ1-3; D unclear. The CDR3 DNA reads as TGTGCCAGCTCACCACCGTCCGGGTCTGGAAACACCATATATTTT. As protein: CASSPPSGSGNTIYF.